Shown below are 19 T cell receptor beta chains from a single sample sequenced in a study of blood T cell repertoires in COVID-19. Data came from immunoSEQ multiplex PCR; TCRdb stores just in-frame clones and leaves some out. Of 300,000 to 400,000 clones listed, roughly 90% are singletons. Sequencing was carried out using peripheral blood. These receptors all stem from a woman in her thirties with COVID-19, enrolled during active disease.

V is TRBV5-1 and J is TRBJ1-4; D not certain. The V and J ends lost 3 bases and 7 bases respectively, with 10 bases between them. This CDR3 comprises 13 residues. In germline, CDR1 is SGHRS, CDR2 YFSETQ. CDR3 protein: CASSSTNGEKLFF. The CDR3 DNA follows: TGCGCCAGCAGCTCGACTAACGGTGAAAAACTGTTTTTT.

V gene TRBV19 combines with J gene TRBJ2-7, with D maybe TRBD1 (5 bases). Germline CDR1 and CDR2: LNHDA and SQIVND (reference sequence). The CDR3 runs 13 residues. Trimming cost V 5 bases and J 3 bases, with 11 bases left between them. Written as DNA, the CDR3 is TGTGCCAGTAGTGTCGGACACAACTACGAGCAGTACGTC. Residues: CASSVGHNYEQYV.

J is TRBJ2-3 and V is TRBV7-2; D is unclear. Germline V lookup: CDR1 SGHTA, CDR2 FQGNSA. The CDR3 loop spans 12 amino acids. Trimming left V 5 bases short and J 4 bases short, with 7 bases between. The CDR3 sequence: CASSGLPDTQYF. The CDR3 bases are TGTGCCAGCAGCGGCCTTCCAGATACGCAGTATTTT.

This rearrangement joins TRBV30 to TRBJ1-4, with a tentative D call TRBD1 (6 bases). The CDR3 spans 16 residues. Germline CDR1 is GTSNPN and CDR2 is SVGIG (reference sequence). The V gene lost 0 bases and the J gene lost 5 bases, with 16 bases spanning the gap. CDR3 loop: CAWSVQSRGPNEKLFF. Here the CDR3 DNA reads TGTGCCTGGAGTGTACAGTCCAGGGGACCGAATGAAAAACTGTTTTTT. The entire variable domain, with the rest obtained from reference TRBV30 and TRBJ1-4, is as follows: SQTIHQWPATLVQPVGSPLSLECTVEGTSNPNLYWYRQAAGRGLQLLFYSVGIGQISSEVPQNLSASRPQDRQFILSSKKLLLSDSGFYLCAWSVQSRGPNEKLFFGSGTQLSVL.

Comment on this clone: Other DNA sequences in the same sample also yield this CDR3. The J gene is TRBJ2-5, the V gene TRBV18; 7 nucleotides align to TRBD2. The ends lost 3 bases at V and 4 bases at J; junction bases unmatched: 2. In germline, CDR1 is KGHSH, CDR2 LQKENI. The CDR3 is 13 residues long. This CDR3 is CASSPPGGETQYF. The CDR3 DNA reads TGTGCCAGCTCACCCCCGGGGGGAGAGACCCAGTACTTC.

The chain employs TRBV10-3 and TRBJ1-2; 10 bases line up with TRBD1. With 4 bases clipped from V and 7 bases from J, the junction kept 12 bases outside the gene matches. This CDR3 spans 16 amino acids. Germline V gene lookup returns CDR1 ENHRY and CDR2 SYGVKD. The CDR3 is CAISGGTTGGLGGYTF. The CDR3 DNA reads as TGTGCCATCAGTGGAGGCACGACAGGGGGCTTGGGTGGCTACACCTTC.

CDR3 nucleotide sequence: TGTGCCAGCAGCCAAAGTTGGACAGGAGATACCTACGAGCAGTACTTC. It yields the protein CASSQSWTGDTYEQYF. The V gene is TRBV3-1 (or the pseudogene TRBV3-2), the J gene TRBJ2-7; 7 bases align to TRBD1. The CDR3 loop spans 16 amino acids. Germline loops: CDR1 LGHDT, CDR2 YNNKEL (reference sequence). V gave up 2 bases and J gave up 2 bases; unmatched junction bases: 9.

The rearrangement uses TRBV4-3 and TRBJ2-1; 9 nucleotides match TRBD2. CDR3 length: 16 amino acids. Germline V CDR1 and CDR2: LGHNA, YSLEER. V was clipped by 4 bases and J by 8 bases; unmatched bases: 12. The CDR3 DNA is TGCGCCAGCAGCCCGAAGGCGGGGGGGGCTAAGGATGAGCAGTTCTTC. Amino acid sequence: CASSPKAGGAKDEQFF.

In this sample, this clone turned up once. The chain employs TRBV2 and TRBJ2-7; D perhaps matches TRBD2 (6 bases). This CDR3 has 15 residues. Germline V gives CDR1 SNHLY, CDR2 FYNNEI. V lost 4 bases and J lost 2, with 15 bases in between. In nucleotides, the CDR3 is TGTGCCAGCAGTGGCACTAGCCGGGCCGCCTACGAGCAGTACTTC. Translating it yields CASSGTSRAAYEQYF.

V is TRBV4-1 and J is TRBJ1-6; D uncertain. The ends were cut back, 1 base at V and 7 bases at J, with 8 bases in the middle. The germline V gene encodes CDR1 MGHRA and CDR2 YSYEKL. The CDR3 consists of 14 residues. The CDR3 here is CASSQGAGNSPLHF. The CDR3 region has the DNA TGCGCCAGCAGCCAAGGGGCGGGGAATTCACCCCTCCACTTT.

The chain recombines TRBV12-3 or TRBV12-4 with TRBJ1-1; D is unclear. The CDR3 has 13 residues. V gave up 2 bases and J gave up 9 bases, with 13 bases separating them. This chain's CDR3 is CASSLRARDQAFF. The CDR3 bases are TGTGCCAGCAGTTTAAGGGCACGGGATCAAGCTTTCTTT.

This clone was counted between two and nine times. The V and J genes are TRBV18 and TRBJ1-1, with 8 bases that match TRBD1. V gave up 5 bases and J gave up 3 bases; unmatched junction bases: 5. The length of the CDR3 is 14 residues. The germline gives CDR1 KGHSH, CDR2 LQKENI. CDR3 amino acids: CASSGQGPDTEAFF. The DNA of the CDR3 is TGTGCCAGCTCAGGACAGGGACCTGACACTGAAGCTTTCTTT.

The chain is built from TRBV3-1 (or the pseudogene TRBV3-2) and TRBJ2-1; a weak D match, TRBD2 (5 bases). This CDR3 spans 14 amino acids. CDR1 LGHDT and CDR2 YNNKEL come from the germline V gene (reference sequence). V gave up 1 base and J gave up 10 bases, with 14 bases separating them. The CDR3, as DNA: TGTGCCAGCAGCCAAGGGGCTTCACTAGACGAGCAGTTCTTC. Its protein is CASSQGASLDEQFF.

The chain joins TRBV18 to TRBJ1-2; no firm D call. V gave up 6 bases and J gave up 7 bases, with 12 bases separating them. The CDR3 contains 12 residues. CDR1 KGHSH and CDR2 LQKENI come from the germline V gene. The CDR3 nucleotides read TGTGCCAGCTCCCCGGGGATTCTTGGCTACACCTTC. It is translated as CASSPGILGYTF.

This clone was observed a handful of times. The chain links TRBV7-2 to TRBJ1-4; no clear D. The CDR3 spans 15 residues. Germline V gene sequence: CDR1 SGHTA, CDR2 FQGNSA. V was cut by 4 bases and J by 0 bases, with 9 bases left in between. This CDR3 is CASSSQSATNEKLFF. CDR3 nucleotides: TGTGCCAGCAGCTCCCAGTCTGCAACTAATGAAAAACTGTTTTTT.

The chain has TRBV11-2 and TRBJ1-2, with D unresolved. V shed 5 bases and J shed 5 bases, with 9 bases lying between them. CDR3 length: 12 residues. The germline V gene has CDR1 SGHAT and CDR2 FQNNGV. The CDR3 loop is CASSNPSYGYTF. In DNA, the CDR3 is TGTGCCAGCAGCAATCCCAGTTATGGCTACACCTTC.

The V gene is TRBV5-5, the J gene TRBJ1-1; 7 bases are a match to TRBD1. V was pared by 4 bases and J by 0 bases, with 9 bases of the junction left unmatched. Germline CDR1 is SGHKS and CDR2 is YYEKEE (reference sequence). The length of the CDR3 is 16 residues. CDR3 amino acids: CASSRAQGMVNTEAFF. CDR3 coding DNA: TGTGCCAGCAGCCGGGCACAGGGGATGGTGAACACTGAAGCTTTCTTT.

As DNA, the CDR3 is TGCAGCGTTGAACCTCGGACAGGGGCGAACACTGAAGCTTTCTTT. Encoded protein: CSVEPRTGANTEAFF. The chain has TRBV29-1 and TRBJ1-1, with 9 nucleotides matching TRBD1. Looked up from germline, CDR1 is SQVTM and CDR2 is ANQGSEA. This CDR3 is built from 15 residues. V lost 2 bases, J lost 1 base, and 5 bases stayed unmatched.

The V and J genes are TRBV11-2 and TRBJ2-2; 16 bases align to TRBD2. J gave up 7 bases and V 2 bases, and 7 bases lay outside the gene matches. CDR1 and CDR2 from the germline V gene are SGHAT and FQNNGV. The CDR3 has 18 amino acids. CDR3 amino acids: CASSLIGTSGRAGGELFF. CDR3 in DNA: TGTGCCAGCAGCTTAATAGGGACTAGCGGGAGGGCCGGCGGGGAGCTGTTTTTT.